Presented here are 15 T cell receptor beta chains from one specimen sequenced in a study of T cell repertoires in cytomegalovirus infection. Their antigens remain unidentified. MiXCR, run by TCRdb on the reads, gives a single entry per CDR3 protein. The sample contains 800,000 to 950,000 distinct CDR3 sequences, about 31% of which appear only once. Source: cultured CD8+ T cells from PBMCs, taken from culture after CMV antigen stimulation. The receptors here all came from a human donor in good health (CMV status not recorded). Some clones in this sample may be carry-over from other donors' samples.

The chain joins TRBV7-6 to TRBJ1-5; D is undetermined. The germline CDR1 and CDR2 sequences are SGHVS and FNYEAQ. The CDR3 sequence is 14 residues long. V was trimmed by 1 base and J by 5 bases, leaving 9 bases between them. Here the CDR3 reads CASSLDGSDQPQHF. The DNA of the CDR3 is TGTGCCAGCAGCTTAGATGGGTCTGATCAGCCCCAGCATTTT.

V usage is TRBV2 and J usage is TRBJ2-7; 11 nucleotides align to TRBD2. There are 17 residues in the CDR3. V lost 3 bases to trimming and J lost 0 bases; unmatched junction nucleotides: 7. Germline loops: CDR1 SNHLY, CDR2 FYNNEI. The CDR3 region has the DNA TGTGCCAGCAGTGATCCCAGACTAGCGGGGTTCTCCTACGAGCAGTACTTC. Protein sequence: CASSDPRLAGFSYEQYF.

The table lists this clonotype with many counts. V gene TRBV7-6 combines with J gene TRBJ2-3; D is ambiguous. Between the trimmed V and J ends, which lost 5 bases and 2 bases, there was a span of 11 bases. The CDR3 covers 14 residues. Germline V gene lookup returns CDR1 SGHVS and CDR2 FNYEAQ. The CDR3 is CASSQTDNTDTQYF. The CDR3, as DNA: TGTGCCAGCAGCCAAACCGATAACACAGATACGCAGTATTTT.

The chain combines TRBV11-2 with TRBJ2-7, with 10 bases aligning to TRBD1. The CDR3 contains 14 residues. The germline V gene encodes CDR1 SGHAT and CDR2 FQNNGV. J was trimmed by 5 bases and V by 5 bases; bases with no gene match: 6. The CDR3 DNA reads TGTGCCAGCAGCCCCGGGACAGGGGAGAACGAGCAGTACTTC. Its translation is CASSPGTGENEQYF.

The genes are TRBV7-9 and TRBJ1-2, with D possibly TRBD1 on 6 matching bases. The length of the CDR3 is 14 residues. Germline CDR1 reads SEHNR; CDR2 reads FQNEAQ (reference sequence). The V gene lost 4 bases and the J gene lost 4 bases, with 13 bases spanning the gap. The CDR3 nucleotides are TGTGCCAGCAGCTCCTGGACAGACTCCTATGGCTACACCTTC. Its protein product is CASSSWTDSYGYTF.

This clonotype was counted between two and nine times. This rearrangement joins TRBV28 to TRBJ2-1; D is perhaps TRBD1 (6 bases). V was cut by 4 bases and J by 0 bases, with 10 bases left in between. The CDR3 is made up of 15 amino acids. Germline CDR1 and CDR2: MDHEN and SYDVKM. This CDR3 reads CASSYRVLSYNEQFF. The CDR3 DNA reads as TGTGCCAGCAGTTACAGGGTCCTCTCCTACAATGAGCAGTTCTTC.

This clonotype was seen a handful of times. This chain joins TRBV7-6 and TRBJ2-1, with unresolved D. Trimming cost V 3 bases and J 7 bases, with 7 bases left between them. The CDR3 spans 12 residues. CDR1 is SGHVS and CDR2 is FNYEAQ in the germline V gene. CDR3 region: CASSFHSNEQFF. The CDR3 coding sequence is TGTGCCAGCAGCTTCCACAGTAATGAGCAGTTCTTC.

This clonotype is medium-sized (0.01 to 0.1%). The CDR3 protein is CASSLGDTYEQYV. The CDR3 nucleotides read TGTGCCAGCAGCTTAGGGGACACCTACGAGCAGTACGTC. V usage is TRBV7-6 and J usage is TRBJ2-7; perhaps TRBD1 as D (6 bases). Looked up from germline, CDR1 is SGHVS and CDR2 is FNYEAQ. The CDR3 consists of 13 residues. The germline V and J ends were trimmed by 1 base and 2 bases, with 6 bases remaining between them.

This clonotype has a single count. CDR3 loop: CASSGGGHNEQFF. CDR3 in DNA: TGTGCCAGCAGTGGGGGGGGCCACAATGAGCAGTTCTTC. This chain uses TRBV27 with TRBJ2-1; D might be TRBD2 (7 bases). Germline V CDR1 and CDR2: MNHEY, SMNVEV (reference sequence). The length of the CDR3 is 13 residues. Between the trimmed V and J ends, which lost 5 bases and 5 bases, there was a span of 10 bases.

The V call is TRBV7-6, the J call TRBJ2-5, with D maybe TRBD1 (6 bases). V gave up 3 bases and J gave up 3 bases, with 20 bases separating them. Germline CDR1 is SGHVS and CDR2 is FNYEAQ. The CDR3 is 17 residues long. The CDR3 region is CASSFEVGARREETQYF. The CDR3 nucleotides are TGTGCCAGCAGCTTCGAGGTGGGGGCGCGGAGAGAAGAGACCCAGTACTTC.

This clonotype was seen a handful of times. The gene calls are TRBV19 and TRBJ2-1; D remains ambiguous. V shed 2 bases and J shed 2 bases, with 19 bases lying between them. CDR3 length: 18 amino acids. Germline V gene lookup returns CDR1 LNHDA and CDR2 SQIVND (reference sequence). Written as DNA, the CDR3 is TGTGCCAGTAGTATAAAGATCGCGGCCCGACCCCCCTACAATGAGCAGTTCTTC. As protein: CASSIKIAARPPYNEQFF.

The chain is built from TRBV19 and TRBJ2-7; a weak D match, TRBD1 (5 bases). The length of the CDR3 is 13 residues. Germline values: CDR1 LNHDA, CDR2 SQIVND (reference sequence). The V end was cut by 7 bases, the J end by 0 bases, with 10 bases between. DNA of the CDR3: TGTGCCAGTACCCCAGGGATCTCCTACGAGCAGTACTTC. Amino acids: CASTPGISYEQYF.

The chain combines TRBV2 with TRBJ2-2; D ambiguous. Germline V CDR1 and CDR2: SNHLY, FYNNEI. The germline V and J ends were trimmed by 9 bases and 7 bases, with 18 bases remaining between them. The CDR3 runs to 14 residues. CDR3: CARATNPDGGELFF. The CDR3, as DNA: TGTGCCAGAGCGACCAATCCGGATGGCGGGGAGCTGTTTTTT.

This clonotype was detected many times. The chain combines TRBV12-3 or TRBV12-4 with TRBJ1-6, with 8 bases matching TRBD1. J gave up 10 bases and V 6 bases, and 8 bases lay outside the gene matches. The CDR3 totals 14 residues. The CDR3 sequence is CASSHGQGSSPLHF. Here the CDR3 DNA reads TGTGCCAGCAGCCACGGACAGGGTTCGTCACCCCTCCACTTT.

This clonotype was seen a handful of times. The CDR3 protein is CASSPLTSGNSGANVLTF. CDR3 coding DNA: TGTGCCAGCAGTCCCCTGACTTCGGGCAACTCTGGGGCCAACGTCCTGACTTTC. The chain uses TRBV27 and TRBJ2-6; D is unclear. The V gene lost 5 bases and the J gene lost 0 bases, with 17 bases spanning the gap. Per the germline V gene, CDR1 is MNHEY and CDR2 is SMNVEV (reference sequence). The CDR3 totals 18 residues.